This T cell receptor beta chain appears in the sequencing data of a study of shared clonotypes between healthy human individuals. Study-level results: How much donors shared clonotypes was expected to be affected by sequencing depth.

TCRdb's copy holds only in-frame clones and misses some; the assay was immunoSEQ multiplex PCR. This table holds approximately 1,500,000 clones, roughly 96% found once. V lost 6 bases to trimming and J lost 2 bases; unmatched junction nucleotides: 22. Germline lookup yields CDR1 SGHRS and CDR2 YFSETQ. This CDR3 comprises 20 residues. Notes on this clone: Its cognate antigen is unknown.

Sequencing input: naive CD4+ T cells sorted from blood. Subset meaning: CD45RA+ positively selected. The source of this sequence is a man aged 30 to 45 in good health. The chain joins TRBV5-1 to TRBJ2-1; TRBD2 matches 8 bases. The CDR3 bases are TGCGCCAGCAATGCTAACCGAGCGGGAGTCTGGTCTCCAACCTACAATGAGCAGTTCTTC. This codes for CASNANRAGVWSPTYNEQFF.